This paragraph covers one T cell receptor beta chain sequence. Its target is not known. The data are from a study of T cell responses to AZD1222 COVID-19 vaccine. Germline loops: CDR1 LGHDT, CDR2 YNNKEL (reference sequence). The CDR3 runs to 14 residues. V was shortened by 4 bases and J by 6 bases, with 15 bases between the two germline ends. Both about-4-week and about-12-week second-dose recipients were combined. Produced via immunoSEQ multiplex PCR; TCRdb's table is partial and in-frame only. Of 250,000 to 300,000 clones listed, 94% were seen once; the top ten hold less than 0.6%. Study findings and constraints: It should be noted that donors were predominantly white British and more often female, and clonal diversity was possibly underestimated. Without day 14 samples, only post-peak T cell repertoires were studied.

The genes are TRBV3-1 (or the pseudogene TRBV3-2) and TRBJ1-1; tentatively, D is TRBD1 (5 bases). The sequence came from an adult who received the AZD1222 COVID-19 vaccine. This specimen was peripheral blood, taken 28 days after the second AZD1222 dose. CDR3 DNA sequence: TGTGCCAGCAGCCGAATAGGGGATTCGGCTGAAGCTTTCTTT. It is translated as CASSRIGDSAEAFF.